Presented here are 23 T cell receptor beta chains from one specimen sequenced in a study of cytomegalovirus exposure and HLA in healthy donors. The PCR made use of 60 Vbeta and 13 Jbeta primers. Some clones are missing from TCRdb's copy, which holds only in-frame ones; the method was immunoSEQ multiplex PCR. The sample lists about 180,000 clones, about 80% seen once, with 2% to 2.5% in the top ten. The specimen was PBMCs. These receptors all stem from a man in his 60s in good health and CMV-seronegative.

A single count supports this clone. The chain links TRBV27 to TRBJ1-5, with D hard to call. V was clipped by 3 bases and J by 7 bases, with 10 bases between them. The CDR3 has 13 amino acids. Germline V lookup: CDR1 MNHEY, CDR2 SMNVEV (reference sequence). The CDR3 sequence: CASSFGGKQPQHF. CDR3 nucleotide sequence: TGTGCCAGCAGTTTTGGAGGGAAACAGCCCCAGCATTTT.

This clone was seen a handful of times. This chain links TRBV19 with TRBJ1-2; no firm D call. Germline V gives CDR1 LNHDA, CDR2 SQIVND (reference sequence). V lost 6 bases and J lost 3, with 8 bases in between. This CDR3 has 12 residues. The CDR3 loop reads CASREFDYGYTF. For the CDR3, the DNA is TGTGCCAGTAGAGAGTTCGACTATGGCTACACCTTC.

The J gene is TRBJ1-1, the V gene TRBV19; TRBD1 agrees at 10 bases. With V trimmed by 3 bases and J by 1 base, 8 bases remained unmatched. The CDR3 has 17 amino acids. Germline V lookup: CDR1 LNHDA, CDR2 SQIVND (reference sequence). CDR3 loop: CASSITPGQGRNTEAFF. DNA of the CDR3: TGTGCCAGTAGTATCACCCCGGGACAGGGGAGGAACACTGAAGCTTTCTTT.

The chain has TRBV19 and TRBJ2-5, with TRBD2 matching 12 bases. V trimming: 5 bases; J trimming: 6 bases; junction bases outside the gene matches: 10. The germline V gene has CDR1 LNHDA and CDR2 SQIVND (reference sequence). The CDR3 has 16 residues. The CDR3 sequence: CASSFRTSGISQTQYF. The CDR3 DNA reads as TGTGCCAGTAGTTTCCGGACTAGCGGGATCTCACAGACCCAGTACTTC. Combining the CDR3 with reference TRBV19 and TRBJ2-5 gives the whole variable domain DGGITQSPKYLFRKEGQNVTLSCEQNLNHDAMYWYRQDPGQGLRLIYYSQIVNDFQKGDIAEGYSVSREKKESFPLTVTSAQKNPTAFYLCASSFRTSGISQTQYFGPGTRLLVL.

This rearrangement joins TRBV14 to TRBJ1-2; D is possibly TRBD1 (6 bases). Germline V gene sequence: CDR1 SGHDN, CDR2 FVKESK. V dropped 1 base and J dropped 6 bases, with 18 bases sitting between them. There are 16 residues in the CDR3. The DNA of the CDR3 is TGTGCCAGCAGCCAAGTGGGGTTCGGGGGGCACGATGGCTACACCTTC. Its translation: CASSQVGFGGHDGYTF.

V usage is TRBV5-4 and J usage is TRBJ1-2; 9 nucleotides match TRBD1. Germline loops: CDR1 SGHNT, CDR2 YYREEE (reference sequence). The CDR3 loop spans 15 amino acids. The ends lost 0 bases at V and 6 bases at J; junction bases unmatched: 6. The CDR3 DNA follows: TGTGCCAGCAGCTTGGAGTGGACAGGGGTAAATGGCTACACCTTC. Protein product: CASSLEWTGVNGYTF. Drawing the rest from reference TRBV5-4 and TRBJ1-2, the complete variable domain is ETGVTQSPTHLIKTRGQQVTLRCSSQSGHNTVSWYQQALGQGPQFIFQYYREEENGRGNFPPRFSGLQFPNYSSELNVNALELDDSALYLCASSLEWTGVNGYTFGSGTRLTVV.

V and J are TRBV6-6 and TRBJ2-2, with 10 bases lining up with TRBD2. This CDR3 is 15 amino acids long. CDR1 is MNHNY and CDR2 is SVGAGI in the germline V gene (reference sequence). The V and J ends lost 2 bases and 6 bases, in that order; junction bases with no gene match: 3. CDR3 nucleotide sequence: TGTGCCAGCAGTTACGAGCTAGCGGGGGCCGGGGAGCTGTTTTTT. It encodes CASSYELAGAGELFF.

The chain recombines TRBV25-1 with TRBJ2-7, with TRBD2 as a possible D gene (6 bases). This CDR3 is built from 12 residues. Between the trimmed V and J ends, which lost 6 bases and 4 bases, there was a span of 10 bases. Germline-derived CDR1 and CDR2 are MGHDK and SYGVNS. CDR3 in DNA: TGTGCCAGCAGGGGGGGAGAATACGAGCAGTACTTC. The encoded protein is CASRGGEYEQYF.

The chain has TRBV28 and TRBJ2-2; possibly TRBD1 for D (5 bases). From germline, CDR1 is MDHEN and CDR2 SYDVKM. This CDR3 has 14 amino acids. The germline V and J ends were trimmed by 7 bases and 1 base, with 10 bases remaining between them. The CDR3 DNA is TGTGCCAGCATCTTTGGACAGAACACCGGGGAGCTGTTTTTT. Protein: CASIFGQNTGELFF.

This clone was seen once. The chain uses TRBV12-5 and TRBJ2-6, with D possibly matching TRBD1 (6 bases). Germline assignment: CDR1 LGHNT and CDR2 FRNRAP. The CDR3 covers 13 residues. Deletions cut 6 bases from V and 5 bases from J, with 8 bases between. CDR3 residues: CASGRDRANVLTF. The DNA for the CDR3 is TGTGCTAGTGGCCGGGACAGGGCCAACGTCCTGACTTTC.

The J gene is TRBJ1-4, the V gene TRBV6-5, with 7 bases identical to TRBD1. J lost 5 bases, V lost 6 bases, and 6 bases had no gene match. The CDR3 has 14 amino acids. Germline lookup yields CDR1 MNHEY and CDR2 SVGAGI. CDR3: CASSEQGLNEKLFF. Here the CDR3 DNA reads TGTGCCAGCAGCGAACAGGGGCTAAATGAAAAACTGTTTTTT.

The chain recombines TRBV5-1 with TRBJ2-1, with D maybe TRBD1 (5 bases). The CDR3 runs 15 residues. Trimming took 0 bases from V and 7 from J, leaving 14 bases between them. Per germline, CDR1 SGHRS and CDR2 YFSETQ. The CDR3 sequence: CASSLEGHPRNEQFF. The CDR3 coding sequence is TGCGCCAGCAGCTTGGAGGGGCACCCTCGGAATGAGCAGTTCTTC. The whole variable domain, filled in from reference TRBV5-1 and TRBJ2-1, reads KAGVTQTPRYLIKTRGQQVTLSCSPISGHRSVSWYQQTPGQGLQFLFEYFSETQRNKGNFPGRFSGRQFSNSRSEMNVSTLELGDSALYLCASSLEGHPRNEQFFGPGTRLTVL.

The rearrangement uses TRBV19 and TRBJ2-2, with 11 bases matching TRBD2. CDR1 is LNHDA and CDR2 is SQIVND in the germline V gene (reference sequence). The CDR3 is 16 amino acids. With V trimmed by 5 bases and J by 8 bases, 10 bases remained unmatched. The CDR3, as DNA: TGTGCCAGTAGTCGCCCACTAGCGGGAGCAACAGGGGAGCTGTTTTTT. It is translated as CASSRPLAGATGELFF.

The chain recombines TRBV6-1 with TRBJ2-7, with D possibly TRBD1 on 5 matching bases. The CDR3 contains 13 residues. The germline V gene encodes CDR1 MNHNS and CDR2 SASEGT. Trimming shortened V by 4 bases and J by 0 bases, and 7 bases separated the two germline ends. CDR3 coding DNA: TGTGCCAGCAGTGTAACAGGCTCCTACGAGCAGTACTTC. Translation gives CASSVTGSYEQYF.

The chain has TRBV5-8 and TRBJ2-6, with a weak D call TRBD1 (6 bases). Germline assignment: CDR1 SGHTS and CDR2 YDEGEE. V was cut by 1 base and J by 2 bases, with 10 bases left in between. CDR3 length: 16 residues. The CDR3 reads CASSLPQGPGANVLTF. The CDR3 coding sequence is TGTGCCAGCAGCTTGCCACAGGGCCCTGGGGCCAACGTCCTGACTTTC.

The V gene is TRBV10-2, the J gene TRBJ2-1, with no clear D. The length of the CDR3 is 11 residues. Germline V gene sequence: CDR1 WSHSY, CDR2 SAAADI. V was clipped by 4 bases and J by 10 bases, with 8 bases between them. The CDR3 sequence is CASSALGEQFF. The CDR3 DNA follows: TGCGCCAGCAGTGCACTCGGGGAGCAGTTCTTC.

The chain combines TRBV4-3 with TRBJ2-7; 9 nucleotides match TRBD1. CDR1 LGHNA and CDR2 YSLEER come from the germline V gene. This CDR3 is 14 amino acids long. J lost 6 bases, V lost 6 bases, and 9 bases had no gene match. This CDR3 reads CASRPGTGMGEQYF. CDR3 nucleotides: TGCGCCAGCAGGCCCGGGACAGGGATGGGCGAGCAGTACTTC.

The chain joins TRBV9 to TRBJ1-5; 7 bases fit TRBD1. CDR3 size: 15 residues. Germline V lookup: CDR1 SGDLS, CDR2 YYNGEE. The junction had 8 bases not matched to a gene; V was cut back by 3 bases and J by 5 bases. The CDR3 bases are TGTGCCAGCAGCGCCCGGGGACAGCCCGATCAGCCCCAGCATTTT. Translated: CASSARGQPDQPQHF.

This rearrangement joins TRBV19 to TRBJ2-3; possible D gene TRBD2, 7 bases. Germline V gene lookup returns CDR1 LNHDA and CDR2 SQIVND (reference sequence). This CDR3 comprises 15 residues. Between the trimmed V and J ends, which lost 7 bases and 4 bases, there was a span of 18 bases. The CDR3 DNA reads TGTGCCAGTATCAACTCGGGGGGCAGTCCAGATACGCAGTATTTT. It yields the protein CASINSGGSPDTQYF.

The chain has TRBV2 and TRBJ2-7; TRBD1 matches at 7 bases. In germline, CDR1 is SNHLY, CDR2 FYNNEI. V lost 0 bases, J lost 4 bases, and 9 bases stayed unmatched. The CDR3 extends over 16 amino acids. The CDR3 region has the DNA TGTGCCAGCAGTGAAGCGCTTCGGACAGGAACATACGAGCAGTACTTC. Its translation: CASSEALRTGTYEQYF.

The chain joins TRBV6-5 to TRBJ2-2; possible D gene TRBD2, 5 bases. V was cut by 4 bases and J by 6 bases, with 9 bases left in between. The CDR3 consists of 13 residues. Germline CDR1 MNHEY, CDR2 SVGAGI. The CDR3 region is CASSFRGAGELFF. The CDR3 nucleotides are TGTGCCAGCAGTTTCCGGGGTGCCGGGGAGCTGTTTTTT.

V and J are TRBV18 and TRBJ2-7; D is possibly TRBD1 (7 bases). This CDR3 contains 14 residues. Germline-derived CDR1 and CDR2 are KGHSH and LQKENI. The ends were cut back, 4 bases at V and 3 bases at J, with 13 bases in the middle. CDR3 nucleotides: TGTGCCAGCTCACGCGGAGGGGGCAACTACGAGCAGTACTTC. It translates to CASSRGGGNYEQYF.

This chain links TRBV7-3 with TRBJ2-1; D might be TRBD2 (5 bases). Trimming stripped 5 bases from V and 3 bases from J, with 11 bases between. CDR1 SGHTA and CDR2 FQGTGA come from the germline V gene. The CDR3 consists of 14 residues. For the CDR3, the DNA is TGTGCCAGCAGCGAAGGACTCTTCTACAATGAGCAGTTCTTC. Protein sequence: CASSEGLFYNEQFF. Drawing the rest from reference TRBV7-3 and TRBJ2-1, the complete variable domain is GAGVSQTPSNKVTEKGKYVELRCDPISGHTALYWYRQSLGQGPEFLIYFQGTGAADDSGLPNDRFFAVRPEGSVSTLKIQRTERGDSAVYLCASSEGLFYNEQFFGPGTRLTVL.